The T cell receptor beta chain under discussion was sequenced for a study of beta chain features in type 1 diabetes. In total, each donor contributed a single heparinised blood draw that averaged approximately 120 mL. The germline CDR1 and CDR2 sequences are SQVTM and ANQGSEA. V was cut by 4 bases and J by 4 bases, with 10 bases left in between. The CDR3 runs 12 residues. Expressed TCRB transcripts were sequenced because the entire RNA isolate underwent reverse transcription. Profiled with immunoSEQ multiplex PCR; TCRdb holds only in-frame clones, not every one. The sample lists more than 150,000 clones; 13% were seen once.

Material for sequencing was central memory CD4+ T cells from blood. The receptor comes from a young woman in good health. This chain uses TRBV29-1 with TRBJ2-5; TRBD1 might be the D (5 bases). CDR3 protein: CSVGRQGETQYF. For the CDR3, the DNA is TGCAGCGTTGGGCGGCAGGGAGAGACCCAGTACTTC.